These 28 T cell receptor beta chains were all obtained from the same sample, sequenced in a study of shared clonotypes between healthy human individuals. The repertoire was sequenced with immunoSEQ multiplex PCR; TCRdb's copy has only in-frame clones and lacks some. The sample includes fewer than 1.4 million clones, around 78% of them seen just once. The sequenced sample was memory CD4+ T cells from PBMCs. Subset given: CD45RA-negative fraction. The origin of the receptors is a man aged 18 to 29 in good health. Some clones in this sample may be carry-over from other donors' samples.

This rearrangement joins TRBV13 to TRBJ2-5; 13 nucleotides agree with TRBD2. The V gene's germline CDR1 is PRHDT and CDR2 FYEKMQ (reference sequence). V was pared by 3 bases and J by 4 bases, with 2 bases of the junction left unmatched. The CDR3 runs to 15 residues. The CDR3 spells CASSFGTSGTETQYF. The CDR3 DNA sequence: TGTGCCAGCAGCTTCGGGACTAGCGGGACAGAGACCCAGTACTTC.

Note on this clone: Its ends do not fully match the called genes, so a read error is possible. The chain has TRBV5-3 and TRBJ1-5, with 8 bases that match TRBD1. TRBV5-3 is an open reading frame whose function is uncertain. The CDR3 extends over 14 amino acids. The CDR3 is CASSLDRDNQPQHF. Written as DNA, the CDR3 is TGTGCCAGCAGCTTGGACAGGGACAATCAGCCCCAGCATTTT.

Regarding this clone: Compared with germline, one end of the junction differs, possibly owing to a read error. The chain joins TRBV28 to TRBJ1-5; 7 bases match TRBD1. Germline CDR1 is MDHEN and CDR2 is SYDVKM. The CDR3 extends over 14 amino acids. The CDR3 protein is CASILDRVNQPQHF. CDR3 in DNA: TGTGCCAGCATTTTAGACAGGGTCAATCAGCCCCAGCATTTT.

The rearrangement links TRBV6-5 to TRBJ2-5, with 8 positions matching TRBD1. J lost 7 bases, V lost 5 bases, and 6 bases had no gene match. Germline CDR1 MNHEY, CDR2 SVGAGI. This CDR3 has 13 amino acids. As DNA, the CDR3 is TGTGCCAGCAGTACGTGGACAGGGCGGACCCAGTACTTC. Amino acid sequence: CASSTWTGRTQYF.

The chain carries TRBV5-4 and TRBJ2-3; D is ambiguous. Germline CDR1 is SGHNT and CDR2 is YYREEE (reference sequence). The CDR3 totals 14 residues. Trimming cost V 0 bases and J 0 bases, with 5 bases left between them. CDR3 region: CASSLVVSTDTQYF. The CDR3 region has the DNA TGTGCCAGCAGCTTGGTGGTTAGCACAGATACGCAGTATTTT.

V and J are TRBV7-9 and TRBJ2-1, with 8 bases aligning to TRBD2. This CDR3 contains 14 residues. From germline, CDR1 is SEHNR and CDR2 FQNEAQ (reference sequence). The V and J ends lost 5 bases and 10 bases, in that order; junction bases with no gene match: 10. The chain's CDR3 is CASSLLAGQEEQFF. Written as DNA, the CDR3 is TGTGCCAGCAGCCTTCTAGCGGGTCAGGAGGAGCAGTTCTTC.

CDR3 in DNA: TGTGCCAGCCGACCTGGTACCTACAACTTCGGACAGGGGTGGTTGGGAAACATTCAGTACTTC. Its translation: CASRPGTYNFGQGWLGNIQYF. The rearrangement joins TRBV28 to TRBJ2-4, with 9 bases matching TRBD1. The CDR3 is 21 residues long. The germline V gene has CDR1 MDHEN and CDR2 SYDVKM. With 8 bases clipped from V and 6 bases from J, the junction kept 29 bases outside the gene matches.

The gene calls are TRBV7-3 and TRBJ2-2; 13 bases align to TRBD2. The V and J ends lost 4 bases and 4 bases, in that order; junction bases with no gene match: 3. The CDR3 sequence is 16 residues long. Per the germline V gene, CDR1 is SGHTA and CDR2 is FQGTGA. The CDR3 region has the DNA TGTGCCAGCAGCTCCGGACTAGCGGGAGTCACCGGGGAGCTGTTTTTT. Translated, it gives CASSSGLAGVTGELFF.

This clone has a handful of counts. The CDR3 DNA is TGTGCCAGCAGTTTATCGCCGACAGGGGGACTCAATGAGCAGTTCTTC. It yields the protein CASSLSPTGGLNEQFF. The chain links TRBV27 to TRBJ2-1; 9 nucleotides align to TRBD1. V dropped 0 bases and J dropped 6; count of bases not matched to a gene: 6. Germline-derived CDR1 and CDR2 are MNHEY and SMNVEV (reference sequence). The CDR3 sequence is 16 residues long.

This rearrangement joins TRBV18 to TRBJ2-5; D is possibly TRBD1 (6 bases). CDR3 size: 15 residues. Trimming left V 6 bases short and J 0 bases short, with 14 bases between. Germline CDR1 is KGHSH and CDR2 is LQKENI. CDR3 coding DNA: TGTGCCAGCTCCCCGGGACAAATGTACCAAGAGACCCAGTACTTC. It yields the protein CASSPGQMYQETQYF.

Of note for this clone: The identical CDR3 is also encoded by other nucleotide sequences in the sample. This chain links TRBV5-1 with TRBJ1-2; D ambiguous. Trimming took 0 bases from V and 4 from J, leaving 4 bases between them. Germline loops: CDR1 SGHRS, CDR2 YFSETQ. The CDR3 totals 12 residues. The CDR3 nucleotides are TGCGCCAGCAGCTTGGGGGTCTATGGCTACACCTTC. Translation: CASSLGVYGYTF.

This chain links TRBV15 with TRBJ2-1; D unclear. Trimming cost V 6 bases and J 2 bases, with 11 bases left between them. This CDR3 has 14 residues. Germline V gene lookup returns CDR1 LNHNV and CDR2 YYDKDF (reference sequence). CDR3 DNA: TGTGCCACCAGGGGCCCTGGGGCCTACAATGAGCAGTTCTTC. Protein product: CATRGPGAYNEQFF.

At least ten counts were recorded for this clone. The chain has TRBV7-2 and TRBJ2-7, with D perhaps matching TRBD1 (6 bases). The CDR3 runs to 15 residues. Germline V gene data show CDR1 as SGHTA and CDR2 as FQGNSA. The V and J ends lost 1 base and 7 bases respectively, with 17 bases between them. Written as DNA, the CDR3 is TGTGCCAGCAGCTTAGTTTGGACAGCCGGAGCGGAGCAGTACTTC. Its protein is CASSLVWTAGAEQYF. The full variable domain, its missing parts supplied by reference TRBV7-2 and TRBJ2-7, is GAGVSQSPSNKVTEKGKDVELRCDPISGHTALYWYRQSLGQGLEFLIYFQGNSAPDKSGLPSDRFSAERTGGSVSTLTIQRTQQEDSAVYLCASSLVWTAGAEQYFGPGTRLTVT.

The V gene is TRBV18, the J gene TRBJ2-2, with a possible D match to TRBD2 (5 bases). Trimming cost V 2 bases and J 0 bases, with 7 bases left between them. The CDR3 is 15 amino acids. The germline gives CDR1 KGHSH, CDR2 LQKENI. The CDR3 coding sequence is TGTGCCAGCTCACCAGCACTAGCGAACACCGGGGAGCTGTTTTTT. This codes for CASSPALANTGELFF.

The chain has TRBV7-8 and TRBJ1-6, with D uncertain. This CDR3 contains 12 residues. Trimming took 4 bases from V and 9 from J, leaving 7 bases between them. The germline CDR1 and CDR2 sequences are SGHVS and FQNEAQ. The CDR3 DNA follows: TGTGCCAGCAGCTCCCCGAGTTCACCCCTCCACTTT. Its translation is CASSSPSSPLHF. The variable domain in full, with the rest retrieved from reference TRBV7-8 and TRBJ1-6, is GAGVSQSPRYKVAKRGQDVALRCDPISGHVSLFWYQQALGQGPEFLTYFQNEAQLDKSGLPSDRFFAERPEGSVSTLKIQRTQQEDSAVYLCASSSPSSPLHFGNGTRLTVT.

This clone was detected only a few times. The rearrangement joins TRBV2 to TRBJ1-4; perhaps TRBD1 as D (6 bases). This CDR3 spans 14 amino acids. The V and J ends lost 3 bases and 8 bases respectively, with 13 bases between them. Germline V gene lookup returns CDR1 SNHLY and CDR2 FYNNEI. In DNA, the CDR3 is TGTGCCAGCAGTGATGGGTCAGGGGCGGAAAAACTGTTTTTT. Encoded protein: CASSDGSGAEKLFF.

Concerning this clone itself: At the DNA level, this CDR3 is encoded by other sequences in the same sample as well. The rearrangement links TRBV7-9 to TRBJ2-1; no definite D call. With 5 bases removed from V and 0 bases from J, the gap between germline ends came to 11 bases. The CDR3 loop spans 15 amino acids. Germline V CDR1 and CDR2: SEHNR, FQNEAQ (reference sequence). The CDR3, as DNA: TGTGCCAGCAGCCGGACCGGTAGCTCCTACAATGAGCAGTTCTTC. Protein: CASSRTGSSYNEQFF. The full variable domain, its missing parts supplied by reference TRBV7-9 and TRBJ2-1, is DTGVSQNPRHKITKRGQNVTFRCDPISEHNRLYWYRQTLGQGPEFLTYFQNEAQLEKSRLLSDRFSAERPKGSFSTLEIQRTEQGDSAMYLCASSRTGSSYNEQFFGPGTRLTVL.

The chain couples TRBV5-4 to TRBJ1-1; D uncertain. CDR1 and CDR2 (germline): SGHNT, YYREEE (reference sequence). The CDR3 sequence is 15 residues long. The V and J ends lost 3 bases and 4 bases respectively, with 16 bases between them. This CDR3 is CASSSRQEGGTEAFF. The CDR3 DNA sequence: TGTGCCAGCAGCTCCCGCCAGGAGGGTGGCACTGAAGCTTTCTTT.

V is TRBV20-1 and J is TRBJ1-2; D unresolved. Germline loops: CDR1 DFQATT, CDR2 SNEGSKA (reference sequence). CDR3 length equals 11 residues. V was clipped by 0 bases and J by 8 bases, with 7 bases between them. The DNA for the CDR3 is TGCAGTGCTAGAGAAGTGGCCGGCTACACCTTC. Its translation: CSAREVAGYTF.

About this clone itself: Since no conserved phenylalanine or tryptophan closes the CDR3, a read error is the likely cause. Because the CDR3's place on the DNA is in doubt, the DNA is left out and the CDR3 is given as listed by TCRdb. The chain uses TRBV19 and TRBJ2-3. A total of 9 residues make up the CDR3, ends included. Germline V lookup: CDR1 LNHDA, CDR2 SQIVND (reference sequence). The CDR3 protein is CASSPGRPA.

The V call is TRBV28, the J call TRBJ2-3; maybe TRBD2 (7 bases). The CDR3 covers 17 residues. The V gene's germline CDR1 is MDHEN and CDR2 SYDVKM. Trimming cost V 5 bases and J 2 bases, with 20 bases left between them. The CDR3 loop is CASSAPWGRENTDTQYF. CDR3 nucleotides: TGTGCCAGCAGTGCCCCCTGGGGGCGGGAGAACACAGATACGCAGTATTTT.

As to this clone: Different DNA sequences within this sample yield the same CDR3. V gene TRBV6-5 combines with J gene TRBJ1-1; TRBD1 aligns across 8 bases. Trimming at V came to 2 bases and at J to 2 bases, leaving 1 base not matched to a gene. This CDR3 contains 14 residues. Germline V gene data show CDR1 as MNHEY and CDR2 as SVGAGI. The CDR3 spells CASSYGQGNTEAFF. CDR3 bases: TGTGCCAGCAGTTACGGACAGGGAAACACTGAAGCTTTCTTT.

As regards this clone: The sample holds other DNA sequences that translate to the same CDR3. The chain joins TRBV5-1 to TRBJ2-5; 9 nucleotides line up with TRBD1. CDR3 length equals 15 residues. After removal of 1 base from V and 1 base from J, the junction contained 2 bases not matched to a gene. The germline V gene has CDR1 SGHRS and CDR2 YFSETQ. The CDR3 DNA follows: TGCGCCAGCAGCTTGTCGGGACAGGGCCAAGAGACCCAGTACTTC. Translated, it gives CASSLSGQGQETQYF.

V gene TRBV4-3 combines with J gene TRBJ2-7, with TRBD2 identical over 11 bases. Trimming cost V 1 base and J 4 bases; bases outside gene matches: 3. CDR3 length: 15 residues. The germline V gene has CDR1 LGHNA and CDR2 YSLEER. CDR3 sequence: CASSQGLAGRYEQYF. Here the CDR3 DNA reads TGCGCCAGCAGCCAAGGACTAGCGGGGCGTTACGAGCAGTACTTC.

This sequence joins TRBV7-9 and TRBJ1-2, with TRBD1 matching over 9 bases. This CDR3 has 16 residues. The germline V gene has CDR1 SEHNR and CDR2 FQNEAQ (reference sequence). After removal of 5 bases from V and 4 bases from J, the junction contained 11 bases not matched to a gene. The CDR3 sequence is CASSPLYRGQSYGYTF. The CDR3 DNA reads TGTGCCAGCAGCCCATTATACAGGGGGCAAAGCTATGGCTACACCTTC.

Turning to this clone: A far larger clone is just one base off, so this is likely a read error. Since no conserved phenylalanine or tryptophan closes the CDR3, a read error is the likely cause. The J gene is TRBJ1-1, the V gene TRBV7-2; D is unresolved. Trimming removed 1 base from V and 11 bases from J, with 14 bases in between. This CDR3 spans 13 amino acids. Germline-derived CDR1 and CDR2 are SGHTA and FQGNSA. CDR3: CASSLVGWQDAFS. The CDR3 DNA sequence: TGTGCCAGCAGCTTAGTAGGGTGGCAGGATGCTTTCTCT.

A remark on this clone: In the same sample, other DNA sequences code for this CDR3. The V and J genes are TRBV6-5 and TRBJ2-5; 9 nucleotides line up with TRBD1. V shed 5 bases, J shed 4 bases, and the junction held 5 bases outside the gene matches. The CDR3 consists of 14 residues. The germline V gene has CDR1 MNHEY and CDR2 SVGAGI. This CDR3 reads CASSPRTGAETQYF. The CDR3 region has the DNA TGTGCCAGCAGTCCAAGGACAGGGGCAGAGACCCAGTACTTC.

The V gene is TRBV6-1, the J gene TRBJ2-5; 8 nucleotides match TRBD1. The CDR3 contains 14 residues. The V gene end was trimmed by 6 bases and the J gene end by 3 bases; junction bases not matched to a gene: 6. CDR1 MNHNS and CDR2 SASEGT come from the germline V gene. The CDR3 DNA is TGTGCCAGCAGGGCCGGGACAGGTAAAGAGACCCAGTACTTC. Amino acid sequence: CASRAGTGKETQYF.